What follows are 19 T cell receptor beta chains derived from one specimen sequenced in a study of blood T cell repertoires in COVID-19. Sequencing was performed with immunoSEQ multiplex PCR; in TCRdb, only in-frame clones are kept and a portion is missing. The sample holds about 170,000 clones; approximately 84% are singletons and the top ten take under 3.5%. The sample taken for sequencing was peripheral blood. These receptors originate from a woman older than 75 with COVID-19, enrolled during active disease.

The CDR3 region is CASSYWTRGTEAFF. CDR3 nucleotides: TGTGCCAGCAGCTACTGGACCCGGGGGACTGAAGCTTTCTTT. The chain employs TRBV5-6 and TRBJ1-1; D perhaps matches TRBD1 (5 bases). Trimming pared 3 bases from V and 5 bases from J, leaving 14 bases between. Germline loops: CDR1 SGHDT, CDR2 YYEEEE. The CDR3 length is 14 residues.

The V and J genes are TRBV6-1 and TRBJ2-2; TRBD2 matches at 7 bases. Germline-derived CDR1 and CDR2 are MNHNS and SASEGT. The CDR3 totals 15 residues. J was trimmed by 4 bases and V by 1 base; bases with no gene match: 3. In nucleotides, the CDR3 is TGTGCCAGCAGTGAAGTGGGAGGGCGCACCGGGGAGCTGTTTTTT. Translated: CASSEVGGRTGELFF.

This chain joins TRBV2 and TRBJ2-6, with a possible D match to TRBD1 (5 bases). Germline CDR1 reads SNHLY; CDR2 reads FYNNEI. Trimming pared 7 bases from V and 6 bases from J, leaving 10 bases between. CDR3 length equals 13 residues. The chain's CDR3 is CASTFRAANVLTF. Written as DNA, the CDR3 is TGTGCCAGCACGTTCAGGGCGGCCAACGTCCTGACTTTC.

V usage is TRBV3-1 (or the pseudogene TRBV3-2) and J usage is TRBJ2-7, with a tentative D call TRBD1 (6 bases). Germline loops: CDR1 LGHDT, CDR2 YNNKEL (reference sequence). The V end was cut by 8 bases, the J end by 5 bases, with 13 bases between. This CDR3 spans 12 amino acids. This CDR3 reads CASGGRTDEQYF. The CDR3 nucleotides are TGTGCCAGCGGGGGCAGGACCGACGAGCAGTACTTC.

The J gene is TRBJ1-3, the V gene TRBV3-1 (or the pseudogene TRBV3-2); 8 positions agree with TRBD1. Trimming took 0 bases from V and 4 from J; bases not matched to a gene: 5. The CDR3 is 16 amino acids. The V gene's germline CDR1 is LGHDT and CDR2 YNNKEL (reference sequence). The CDR3 coding sequence is TGTGCCAGCAGCCAAGACCCGACAGGGGTAGGAAACACCATATATTTT. It translates to CASSQDPTGVGNTIYF.

V gene TRBV30 combines with J gene TRBJ2-1; 9 bases line up with TRBD2. The CDR3 covers 14 residues. V was pared by 4 bases and J by 6 bases, with 7 bases of the junction left unmatched. CDR1 and CDR2 from the germline V gene are GTSNPN and SVGIG (reference sequence). CDR3 in DNA: TGTGCCTGGAACTCGGGACTAGCCTCCAATGAGCAGTTCTTC. This sequence encodes CAWNSGLASNEQFF.

The CDR3 region has the DNA TGCGCCAGCAGCGGCACCTACAGGGGTCGCGAGCAGTACTTC. It codes for CASSGTYRGREQYF. The chain joins TRBV5-1 to TRBJ2-7; 7 bases map to TRBD1. The CDR3 covers 14 residues. Germline V lookup: CDR1 SGHRS, CDR2 YFSETQ. J lost 6 bases, V lost 4 bases, and 10 bases had no gene match.

V usage is TRBV7-9 and J usage is TRBJ1-1; D is unclear. The CDR3 runs 13 residues. The ends were cut back, 7 bases at V and 1 base at J, with 10 bases in the middle. The germline CDR1 and CDR2 sequences are SEHNR and FQNEAQ (reference sequence). This chain's CDR3 is CASITFGNTEAFF. In DNA form, the CDR3 reads TGTGCCAGCATCACTTTCGGGAACACTGAAGCTTTCTTT.

This chain connects TRBV3-1 (or the pseudogene TRBV3-2) to TRBJ2-2, with D unresolved. The CDR3 spans 12 residues. CDR1 LGHDT and CDR2 YNNKEL come from the germline V gene (reference sequence). Trimming cost V 4 bases and J 5 bases, with 5 bases left between them. The CDR3 is CASSPQTGELFF. CDR3 DNA sequence: TGTGCCAGCAGCCCACAGACCGGGGAGCTGTTTTTT.

The gene calls are TRBV15 and TRBJ2-1; 13 positions match TRBD2. Germline trimming cut 0 bases from V and 6 bases from J; bases unmatched to any gene: 5. CDR3 length: 17 residues. Germline CDR1 LNHNV, CDR2 YYDKDF (reference sequence). The CDR3 protein is CATSREEGTSGTNEQFF. The CDR3, as DNA: TGTGCCACCAGCAGAGAAGAGGGGACTAGCGGGACCAATGAGCAGTTCTTC.

This sequence joins TRBV3-1 (or the pseudogene TRBV3-2) and TRBJ2-5; D might be TRBD2 (5 bases). V dropped 0 bases and J dropped 7 bases, with 12 bases sitting between them. The germline gives CDR1 LGHDT, CDR2 YNNKEL (reference sequence). This CDR3 contains 14 residues. The CDR3 is CASSQDTSRGTQYF. The CDR3 DNA sequence: TGTGCCAGCAGCCAAGACACCTCCCGGGGGACCCAGTACTTC.

The chain employs TRBV2 and TRBJ1-5, with 7 bases fitting TRBD1. The CDR3 has 14 amino acids. Germline loops: CDR1 SNHLY, CDR2 FYNNEI. V shed 6 bases and J 3 bases; nucleotides not matched to a gene: 5. The CDR3 region has the DNA TGTGCCAGCAGAGGACAGGCGTTCAATCAGCCCCAGCATTTT. Protein: CASRGQAFNQPQHF.

The chain links TRBV7-7 to TRBJ2-7; D is possibly TRBD2 (6 bases). This CDR3 is 12 amino acids long. V shed 5 bases and J shed 9 bases, with 14 bases lying between them. Germline V CDR1 and CDR2: SSHAT, FNYEAQ (reference sequence). The CDR3 bases are TGTGCCAGCAGCCAGTGGAGGGACCGGCAGTACTTC. Encoded protein: CASSQWRDRQYF.

This chain joins TRBV2 and TRBJ1-1, with D perhaps matching TRBD1 (5 bases). The length of the CDR3 is 13 residues. Trimming cost V 4 bases and J 5 bases, with 11 bases left between them. Germline CDR1 SNHLY, CDR2 FYNNEI. The CDR3 spells CASSVRDGTEAFF. CDR3 nucleotides: TGTGCCAGCAGTGTCAGGGATGGGACTGAAGCTTTCTTT. The full variable domain, in which reference TRBV2 and TRBJ1-1 provide the parts outside the CDR3, is EPEVTQTPSHQVTQMGQEVILRCVPISNHLYFYWYRQILGQKVEFLVSFYNNEISEKSEIFDDQFSVERPDGSNFTLKIRSTKLEDSAMYFCASSVRDGTEAFFGQGTRLTVV.

The chain recombines TRBV28 with TRBJ2-1, with TRBD2 matching over 12 bases. CDR1 is MDHEN, CDR2 SYDVKM, per germline. CDR3 size: 15 residues. The V segment lost 6 bases and the J segment 7 bases; nucleotides outside the gene matches: 7. The CDR3 here is CASRHWTSGVNEQFF. CDR3 nucleotides: TGTGCCAGCAGACATTGGACTAGCGGGGTAAATGAGCAGTTCTTC.

This chain links TRBV6-6 with TRBJ1-1; weak D call: TRBD1 (5 bases). CDR3 length equals 13 residues. V dropped 2 bases and J dropped 5 bases, with 9 bases sitting between them. Germline values: CDR1 MNHNY, CDR2 SVGAGI (reference sequence). In DNA form, the CDR3 reads TGTGCCAGCAGTTACCCAAAGGGGACTGAAGCTTTCTTT. Translating it yields CASSYPKGTEAFF.

V gene TRBV27 combines with J gene TRBJ1-2; D call uncertain. Between the trimmed V and J ends, which lost 3 bases and 0 bases, there was a span of 8 bases. The CDR3 totals 14 residues. Germline V CDR1 and CDR2: MNHEY, SMNVEV (reference sequence). In DNA, the CDR3 is TGTGCCAGCAGTTTCAACAGAGCTAACTATGGCTACACCTTC. Amino acids: CASSFNRANYGYTF.

V is TRBV14 and J is TRBJ2-6; D gene ambiguous. V lost 4 bases to trimming and J lost 0 bases, with 4 bases between them. The germline V gene has CDR1 SGHDN and CDR2 FVKESK. The CDR3 extends over 14 amino acids. The CDR3 is CASSPSSGANVLTF. CDR3 DNA: TGTGCCAGCAGCCCGAGCTCTGGGGCCAACGTCCTGACTTTC.

For the CDR3, the DNA is TGTGCCACCACCGGACAGGGGGCGACAGATACGCAGTATTTT. Protein sequence: CATTGQGATDTQYF. The chain uses TRBV2 and TRBJ2-3, with 11 bases aligning to TRBD1. Germline-derived CDR1 and CDR2 are SNHLY and FYNNEI. The CDR3 extends over 14 amino acids. The J segment lost 3 bases and the V segment lost 10 bases, leaving 6 bases of the junction unmatched.